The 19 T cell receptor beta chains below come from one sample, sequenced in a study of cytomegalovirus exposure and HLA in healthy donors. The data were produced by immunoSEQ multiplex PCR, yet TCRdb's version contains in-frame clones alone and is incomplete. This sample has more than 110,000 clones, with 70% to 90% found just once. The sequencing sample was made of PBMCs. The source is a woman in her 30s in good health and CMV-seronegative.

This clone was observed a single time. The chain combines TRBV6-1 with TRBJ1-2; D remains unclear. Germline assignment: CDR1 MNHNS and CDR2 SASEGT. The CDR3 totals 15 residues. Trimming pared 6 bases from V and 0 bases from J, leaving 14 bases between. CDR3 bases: TGTGCCAGCAGCCTTCGACACACTCCTAACTATGGCTACACCTTC. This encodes CASSLRHTPNYGYTF.

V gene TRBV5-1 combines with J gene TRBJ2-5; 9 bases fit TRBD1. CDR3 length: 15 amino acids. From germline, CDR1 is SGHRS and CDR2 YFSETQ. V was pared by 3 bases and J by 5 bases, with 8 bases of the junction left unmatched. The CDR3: CASSSGTGFRETQYF. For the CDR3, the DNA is TGCGCCAGCAGCTCTGGGACAGGGTTCCGGGAGACCCAGTACTTC.

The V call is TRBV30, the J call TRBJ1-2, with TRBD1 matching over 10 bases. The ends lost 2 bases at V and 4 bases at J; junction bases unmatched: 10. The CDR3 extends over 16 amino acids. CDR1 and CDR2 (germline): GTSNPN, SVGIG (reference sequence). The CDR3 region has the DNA TGTGCCTGGAGTTTTCTCCCCCGGGACAGGGGCTATGGCTACACCTTC. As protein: CAWSFLPRDRGYGYTF.

CDR3 in amino acids: CASRSTGGYTEAFF. CDR3 in DNA: TGTGCCAGCAGATCGACGGGAGGGTACACTGAAGCTTTCTTT. The chain joins TRBV28 to TRBJ1-1; no clear D. The V end was cut by 6 bases, the J end by 3 bases, with 14 bases between. The CDR3 sequence is 14 residues long. Germline CDR1 is MDHEN and CDR2 is SYDVKM. The entire variable domain, with the rest obtained from reference TRBV28 and TRBJ1-1, is as follows: DVKVTQSSRYLVKRTGEKVFLECVQDMDHENMFWYRQDPGLGLRLIYFSYDVKMKEKGDIPEGYSVSREKKERFSLILESASTNQTSMYLCASRSTGGYTEAFFGQGTRLTVV.

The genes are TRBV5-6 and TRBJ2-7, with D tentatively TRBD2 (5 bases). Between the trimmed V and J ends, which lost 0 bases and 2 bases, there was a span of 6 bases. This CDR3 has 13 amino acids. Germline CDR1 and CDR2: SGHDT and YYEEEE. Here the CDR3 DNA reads TGTGCCAGCAGCTTGGTCGGGACCTACGAGCAGTACTTC. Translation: CASSLVGTYEQYF.

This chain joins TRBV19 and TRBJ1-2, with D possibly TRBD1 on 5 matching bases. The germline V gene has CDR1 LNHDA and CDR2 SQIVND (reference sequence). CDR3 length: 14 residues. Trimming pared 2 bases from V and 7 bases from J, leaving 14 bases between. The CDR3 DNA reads TGTGCCAGTAGTATACCAGGGACTACTGCTGGCTACACCTTC. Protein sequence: CASSIPGTTAGYTF.

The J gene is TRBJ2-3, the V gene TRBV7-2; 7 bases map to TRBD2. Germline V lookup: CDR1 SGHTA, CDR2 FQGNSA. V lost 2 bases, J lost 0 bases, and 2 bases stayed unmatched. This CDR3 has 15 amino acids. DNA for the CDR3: TGTGCCAGCAGCTTAAGCGGGGTGAGCACAGATACGCAGTATTTT. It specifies CASSLSGVSTDTQYF.

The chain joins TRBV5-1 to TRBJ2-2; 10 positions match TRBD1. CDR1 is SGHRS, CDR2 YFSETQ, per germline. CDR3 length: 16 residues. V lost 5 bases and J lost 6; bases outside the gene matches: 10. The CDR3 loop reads CASSYLDRGSPGELFF. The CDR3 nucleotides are TGCGCCAGCAGTTATTTGGACAGGGGGTCCCCCGGGGAGCTGTTTTTT.

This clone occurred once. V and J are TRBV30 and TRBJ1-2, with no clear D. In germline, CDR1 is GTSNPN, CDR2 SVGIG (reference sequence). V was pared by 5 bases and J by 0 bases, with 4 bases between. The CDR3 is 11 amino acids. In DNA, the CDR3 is TGTGCCTGGCACTCTAACTATGGCTACACCTTC. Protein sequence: CAWHSNYGYTF.

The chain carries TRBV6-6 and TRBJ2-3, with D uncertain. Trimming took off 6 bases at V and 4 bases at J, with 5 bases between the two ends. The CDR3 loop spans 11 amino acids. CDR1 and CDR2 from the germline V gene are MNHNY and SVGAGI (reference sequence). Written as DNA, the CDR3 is TGTGCCAGCAGCCCCTCAGATACGCAGTATTTT. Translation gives CASSPSDTQYF.

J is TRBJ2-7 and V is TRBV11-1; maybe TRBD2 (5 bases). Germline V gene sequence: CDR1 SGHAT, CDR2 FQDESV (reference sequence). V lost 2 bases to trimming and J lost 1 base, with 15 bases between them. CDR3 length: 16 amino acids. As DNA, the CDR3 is TGTGCCAGCAGCTTAAGTCGGCTAGCAATTTCCTACGAGCAGTACTTC. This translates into CASSLSRLAISYEQYF.

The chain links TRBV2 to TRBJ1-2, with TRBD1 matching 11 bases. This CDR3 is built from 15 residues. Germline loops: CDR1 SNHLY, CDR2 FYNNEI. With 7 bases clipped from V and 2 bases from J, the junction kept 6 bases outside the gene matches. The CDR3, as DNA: TGTGCCAGCAACCGGGACAGGGGGATCAACTATGGCTACACCTTC. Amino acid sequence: CASNRDRGINYGYTF. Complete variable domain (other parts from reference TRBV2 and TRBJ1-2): EPEVTQTPSHQVTQMGQEVILRCVPISNHLYFYWYRQILGQKVEFLVSFYNNEISEKSEIFDDQFSVERPDGSNFTLKIRSTKLEDSAMYFCASNRDRGINYGYTFGSGTRLTVV.

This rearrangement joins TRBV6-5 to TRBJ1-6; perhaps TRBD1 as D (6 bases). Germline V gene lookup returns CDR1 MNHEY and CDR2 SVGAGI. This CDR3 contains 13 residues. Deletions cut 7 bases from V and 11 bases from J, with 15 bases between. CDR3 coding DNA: TGTGCCAGCAAAAGACAGGCGGACACACCCCTCCACTTT. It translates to CASKRQADTPLHF.

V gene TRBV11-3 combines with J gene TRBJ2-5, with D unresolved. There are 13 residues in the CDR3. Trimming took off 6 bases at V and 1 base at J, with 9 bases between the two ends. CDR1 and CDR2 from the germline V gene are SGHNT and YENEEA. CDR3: CASSQNFQETQYF. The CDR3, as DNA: TGTGCCAGCAGTCAGAATTTCCAAGAGACCCAGTACTTC.

CDR3 protein: CASSSEGDRKYF. The DNA for the CDR3 is TGCGCCAGCAGCTCCGAGGGGGACCGGAAGTACTTC. The V and J genes are TRBV5-1 and TRBJ2-5, with D possibly being TRBD1 (6 bases). The germline V gene has CDR1 SGHRS and CDR2 YFSETQ. This CDR3 has 12 amino acids. Trimming stripped 3 bases from V and 12 bases from J, with 15 bases between.

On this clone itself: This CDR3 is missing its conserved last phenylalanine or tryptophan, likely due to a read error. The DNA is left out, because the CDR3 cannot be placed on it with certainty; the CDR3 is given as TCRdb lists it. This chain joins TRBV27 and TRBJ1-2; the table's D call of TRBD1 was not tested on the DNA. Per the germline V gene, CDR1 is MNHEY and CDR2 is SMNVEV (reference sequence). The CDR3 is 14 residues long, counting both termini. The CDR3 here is CASSFSPGTRESLL.

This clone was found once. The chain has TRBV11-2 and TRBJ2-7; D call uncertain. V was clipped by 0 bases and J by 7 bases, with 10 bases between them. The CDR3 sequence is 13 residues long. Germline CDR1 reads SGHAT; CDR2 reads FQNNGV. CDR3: CASSLEGYGEQYF. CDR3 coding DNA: TGTGCCAGCAGCTTAGAAGGATACGGGGAGCAGTACTTC.

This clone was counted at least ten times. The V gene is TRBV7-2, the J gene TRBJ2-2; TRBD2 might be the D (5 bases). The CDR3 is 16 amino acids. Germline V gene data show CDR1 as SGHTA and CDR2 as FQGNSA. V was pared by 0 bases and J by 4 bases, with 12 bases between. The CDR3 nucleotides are TGTGCCAGCAGCTTAGCTAGCGTATACAGCACCGGGGAGCTGTTTTTT. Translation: CASSLASVYSTGELFF.

CDR3 loop: CASSLTGGAQFYF. The CDR3 nucleotides read TGTGCCAGCAGCCTGACAGGGGGCGCGCAGTTCTACTTC. V usage is TRBV6-6 and J usage is TRBJ2-4; 10 bases agree with TRBD1. Trimming took 6 bases from V and 16 from J; bases not matched to a gene: 12. CDR3 size: 13 residues. Germline V gene lookup returns CDR1 MNHNY and CDR2 SVGAGI (reference sequence).